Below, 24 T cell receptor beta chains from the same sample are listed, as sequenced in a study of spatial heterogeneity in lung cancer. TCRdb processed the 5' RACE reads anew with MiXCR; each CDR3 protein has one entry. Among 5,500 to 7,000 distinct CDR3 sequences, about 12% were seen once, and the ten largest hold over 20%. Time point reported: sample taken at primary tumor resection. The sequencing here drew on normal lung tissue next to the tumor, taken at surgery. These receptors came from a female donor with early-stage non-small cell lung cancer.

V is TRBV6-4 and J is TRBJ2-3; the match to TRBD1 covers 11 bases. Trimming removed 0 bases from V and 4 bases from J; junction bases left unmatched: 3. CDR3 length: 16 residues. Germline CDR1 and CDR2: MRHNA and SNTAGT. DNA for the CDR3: TGTGCCAGCAGTGACTCGTCGGGACAGGGGGCAGATACGCAGTATTTT. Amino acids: CASSDSSGQGADTQYF.

CDR3 nucleotide sequence: TGTGCCAGCAGCCCGGACAGTGGGGGACCGGTCTACGAGCAGTACTTC. As protein: CASSPDSGGPVYEQYF. This chain joins TRBV7-2 and TRBJ2-7, with D perhaps matching TRBD1 (6 bases). CDR3 length equals 16 residues. Germline CDR1 SGHTA, CDR2 FQGNSA. V shed 5 bases and J shed 3 bases, with 20 bases lying between them.

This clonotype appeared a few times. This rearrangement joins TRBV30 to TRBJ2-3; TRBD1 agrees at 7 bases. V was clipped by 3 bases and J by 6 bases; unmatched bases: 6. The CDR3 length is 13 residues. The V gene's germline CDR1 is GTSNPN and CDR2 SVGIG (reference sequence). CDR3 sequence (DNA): TGTGCCTGGAGCCAACAGGGGACGGATACGCAGTATTTT. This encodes CAWSQQGTDTQYF. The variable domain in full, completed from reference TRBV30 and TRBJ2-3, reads SQTIHQWPATLVQPVGSPLSLECTVEGTSNPNLYWYRQAAGRGLQLLFYSVGIGQISSEVPQNLSASRPQDRQFILSSKKLLLSDSGFYLCAWSQQGTDTQYFGPGTRLTVL.

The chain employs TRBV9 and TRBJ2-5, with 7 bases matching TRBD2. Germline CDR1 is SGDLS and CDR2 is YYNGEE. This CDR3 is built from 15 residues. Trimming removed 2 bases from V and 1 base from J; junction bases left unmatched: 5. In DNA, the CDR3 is TGTGCCAGCAGCGTGGGCGGGAGAGGCCAAGAGACCCAGTACTTC. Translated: CASSVGGRGQETQYF. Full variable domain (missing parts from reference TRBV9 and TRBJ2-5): DSGVTQTPKHLITATGQRVTLRCSPRSGDLSVYWYQQSLDQGLQFLIQYYNGEERAKGNILERFSAQQFPDLHSELNLSSLELGDSALYFCASSVGGRGQETQYFGPGTRLLVL.

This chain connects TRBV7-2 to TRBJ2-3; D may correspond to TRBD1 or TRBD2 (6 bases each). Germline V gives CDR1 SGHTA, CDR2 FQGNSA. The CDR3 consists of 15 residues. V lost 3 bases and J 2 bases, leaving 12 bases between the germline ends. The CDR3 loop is CASSFLGGPTDTQYF. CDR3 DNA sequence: TGTGCCAGCAGCTTTTTAGGGGGGCCCACAGATACGCAGTATTTT.

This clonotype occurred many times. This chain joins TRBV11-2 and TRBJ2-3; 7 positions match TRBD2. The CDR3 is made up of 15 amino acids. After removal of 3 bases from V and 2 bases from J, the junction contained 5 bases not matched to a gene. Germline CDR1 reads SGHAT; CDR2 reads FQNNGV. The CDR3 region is CASSFRGRTTDTQYF. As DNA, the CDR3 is TGTGCCAGCAGCTTTCGCGGGAGAACCACAGATACGCAGTATTTT. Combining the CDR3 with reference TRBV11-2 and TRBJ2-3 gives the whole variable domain EAGVAQSPRYKIIEKRQSVAFWCNPISGHATLYWYQQILGQGPKLLIQFQNNGVVDDSQLPKDRFSAERLKGVDSTLKIQPAKLEDSAVYLCASSFRGRTTDTQYFGPGTRLTVL.

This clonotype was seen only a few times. The CDR3 coding sequence is TGCGCCAGCAAGAGAGGGGATGGCGAAAAACTGTTTTTT. Amino acid sequence: CASKRGDGEKLFF. The genes are TRBV4-1 and TRBJ1-4, with D possibly matching TRBD1 (5 bases). The V end lost 7 bases, the J end lost 8 bases, and 14 bases lay between the germline ends. The CDR3 runs to 13 residues. Germline lookup yields CDR1 MGHRA and CDR2 YSYEKL.

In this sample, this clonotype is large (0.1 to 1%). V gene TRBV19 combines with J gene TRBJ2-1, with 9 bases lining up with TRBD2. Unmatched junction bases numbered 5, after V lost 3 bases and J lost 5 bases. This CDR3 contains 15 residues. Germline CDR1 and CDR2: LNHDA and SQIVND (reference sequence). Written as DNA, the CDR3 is TGTGCCAGTAGTATCAGGCGGGGGGGGAACAATGAGCAGTTCTTC. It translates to CASSIRRGGNNEQFF.

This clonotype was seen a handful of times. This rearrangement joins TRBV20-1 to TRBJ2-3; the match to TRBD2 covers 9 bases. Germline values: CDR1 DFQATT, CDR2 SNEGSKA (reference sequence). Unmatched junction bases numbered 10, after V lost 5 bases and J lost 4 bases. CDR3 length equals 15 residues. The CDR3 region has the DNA TGCAGTGCTTTCGGGGGGACTAGCAGGGCAGATACGCAGTATTTT. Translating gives CSAFGGTSRADTQYF.

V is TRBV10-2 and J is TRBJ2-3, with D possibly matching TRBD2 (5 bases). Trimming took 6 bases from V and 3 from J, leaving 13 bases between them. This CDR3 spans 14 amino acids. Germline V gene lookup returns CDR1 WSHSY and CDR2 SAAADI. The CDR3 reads CASSPNGGTDTQYF. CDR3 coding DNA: TGCGCCAGCAGCCCTAATGGCGGGACAGATACGCAGTATTTT.

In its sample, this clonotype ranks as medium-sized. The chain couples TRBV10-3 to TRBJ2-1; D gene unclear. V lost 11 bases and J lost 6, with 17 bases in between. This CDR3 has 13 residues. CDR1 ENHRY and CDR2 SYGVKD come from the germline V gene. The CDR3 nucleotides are TGTGCCTCCGTCCCCCGGTCGGGCAATGAGCAGTTCTTC. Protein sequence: CASVPRSGNEQFF.

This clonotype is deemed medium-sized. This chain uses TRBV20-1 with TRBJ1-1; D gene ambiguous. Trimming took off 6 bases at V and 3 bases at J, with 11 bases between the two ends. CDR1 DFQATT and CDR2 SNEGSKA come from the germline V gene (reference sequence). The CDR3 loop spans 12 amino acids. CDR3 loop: CSARPGDTEAFF. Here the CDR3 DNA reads TGCAGTGCAAGACCCGGGGACACTGAAGCTTTCTTT.

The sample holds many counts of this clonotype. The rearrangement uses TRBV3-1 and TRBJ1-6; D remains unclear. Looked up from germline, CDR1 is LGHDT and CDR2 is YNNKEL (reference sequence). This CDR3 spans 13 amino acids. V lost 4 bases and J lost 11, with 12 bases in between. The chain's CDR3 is CASSPGLVPPLHF. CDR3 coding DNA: TGTGCCAGCAGCCCCGGACTGGTACCACCCCTCCACTTT.

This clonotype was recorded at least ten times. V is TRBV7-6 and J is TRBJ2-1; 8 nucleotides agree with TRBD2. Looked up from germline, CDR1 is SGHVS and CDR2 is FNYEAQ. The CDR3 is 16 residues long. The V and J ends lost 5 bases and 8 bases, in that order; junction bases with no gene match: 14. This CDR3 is CASSPTAGTRTDEQFF. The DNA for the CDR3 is TGTGCCAGCAGCCCTACAGCCGGGACTAGGACTGATGAGCAGTTCTTC.

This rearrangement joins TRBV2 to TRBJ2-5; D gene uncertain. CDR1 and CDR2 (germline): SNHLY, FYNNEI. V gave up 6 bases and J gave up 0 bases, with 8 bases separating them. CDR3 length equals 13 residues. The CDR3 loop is CASRDGYQETQYF. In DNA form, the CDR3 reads TGTGCCAGCAGAGACGGTTACCAAGAGACCCAGTACTTC.

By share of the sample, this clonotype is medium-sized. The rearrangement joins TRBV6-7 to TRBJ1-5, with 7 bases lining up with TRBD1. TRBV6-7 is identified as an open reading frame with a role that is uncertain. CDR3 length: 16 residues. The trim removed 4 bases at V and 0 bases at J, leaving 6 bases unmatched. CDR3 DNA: TGTGCCAGCAGTTGGACAGGAGTCTATAGCAATCAGCCCCAGCATTTT. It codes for CASSWTGVYSNQPQHF.

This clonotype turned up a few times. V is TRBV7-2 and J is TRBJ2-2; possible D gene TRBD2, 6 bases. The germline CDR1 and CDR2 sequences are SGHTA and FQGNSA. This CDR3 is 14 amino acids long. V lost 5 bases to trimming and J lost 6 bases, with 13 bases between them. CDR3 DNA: TGTGCCAGCAGCGCTCGGAGGGAATCCGGGGAGCTGTTTTTT. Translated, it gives CASSARRESGELFF.

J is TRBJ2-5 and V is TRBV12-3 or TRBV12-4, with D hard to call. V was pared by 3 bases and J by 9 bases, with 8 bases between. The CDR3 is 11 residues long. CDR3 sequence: CASSFSAAQYF. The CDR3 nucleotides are TGTGCCAGCAGTTTCTCGGCGGCCCAGTACTTC.

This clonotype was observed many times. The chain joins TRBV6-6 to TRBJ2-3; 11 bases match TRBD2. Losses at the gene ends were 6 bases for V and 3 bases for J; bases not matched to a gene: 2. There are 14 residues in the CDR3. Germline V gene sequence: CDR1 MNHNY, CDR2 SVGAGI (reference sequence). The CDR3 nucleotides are TGTGCCAGCAGGCTAGCGGGGGGAACAGATACGCAGTATTTT. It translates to CASRLAGGTDTQYF.

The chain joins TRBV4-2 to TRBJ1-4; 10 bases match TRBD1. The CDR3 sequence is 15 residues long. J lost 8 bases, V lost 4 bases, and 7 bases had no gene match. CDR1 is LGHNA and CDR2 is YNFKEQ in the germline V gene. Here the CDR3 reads CASSLPGQGNEKLFF. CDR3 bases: TGTGCCAGCAGCCTACCGGGACAGGGGAACGAAAAACTGTTTTTT.

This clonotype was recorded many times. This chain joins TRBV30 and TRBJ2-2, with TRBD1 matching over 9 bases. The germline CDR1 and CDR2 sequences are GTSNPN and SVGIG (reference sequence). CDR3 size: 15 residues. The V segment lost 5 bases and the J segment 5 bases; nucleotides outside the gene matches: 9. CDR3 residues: CAWLPGQGRTGELFF. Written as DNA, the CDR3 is TGTGCCTGGCTTCCGGGACAGGGAAGGACCGGGGAGCTGTTTTTT.

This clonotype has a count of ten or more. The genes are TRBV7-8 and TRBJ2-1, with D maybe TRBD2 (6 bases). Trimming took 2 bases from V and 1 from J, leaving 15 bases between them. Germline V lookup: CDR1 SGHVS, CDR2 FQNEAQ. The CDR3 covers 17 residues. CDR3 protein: CASSLRVWGESYNEQFF. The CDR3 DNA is TGTGCCAGCAGCTTACGGGTTTGGGGGGAATCCTACAATGAGCAGTTCTTC.

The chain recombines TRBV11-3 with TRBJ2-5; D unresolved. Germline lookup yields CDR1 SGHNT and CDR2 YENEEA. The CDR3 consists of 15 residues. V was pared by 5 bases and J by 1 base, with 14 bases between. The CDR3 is CASSQGLGIQETQYF. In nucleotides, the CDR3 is TGTGCCAGCAGCCAAGGTCTAGGGATCCAAGAGACCCAGTACTTC.

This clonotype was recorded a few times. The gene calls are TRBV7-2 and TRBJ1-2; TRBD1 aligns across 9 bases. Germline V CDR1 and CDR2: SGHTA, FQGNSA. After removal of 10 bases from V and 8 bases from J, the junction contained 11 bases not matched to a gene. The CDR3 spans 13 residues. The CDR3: CATPVGDRAGYTF. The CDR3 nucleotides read TGTGCCACCCCGGTAGGGGACAGGGCCGGCTACACCTTC.